This T cell receptor beta chain was found in a study of blood T cells in healthy people across ages. Study as a whole: About one barcoded beta molecule per two T cells came from capture by template switching.

Sample-barcoded 5' priming and a J-beta primer mix drove a second PCR of roughly 6 to 12 cycles. From the 5' RACE reads, TCRdb called clonotypes with MiXCR, one entry per CDR3 protein. The sample lists about 1,400,000 distinct CDR3 sequences, roughly 59% seen once, with 6.5% to 8% in the top ten. The study drew donors from healthy Caucasian individuals in Russia aged roughly 6 to 95. This clonotype is a singleton in its sample. The CDR3 has 13 amino acids. Germline CDR1 MNHEY, CDR2 SVGEGT. Trimming pared 5 bases from V and 6 bases from J, leaving 13 bases between. The sample taken for sequencing was blood. J is TRBJ1-2 and V is TRBV6-2 or TRBV6-3; D is ambiguous. The TCR sequence derives from a man aged 18 to 30 in good health. The CDR3 coding sequence is TGTGCCAGCAGTCCCTCGAGGTGGGATGGCTACACCTTC. Its protein product is CASSPSRWDGYTF.